The rows below give T cell receptor beta chains drawn from one sample of a study of blood T cell repertoires in COVID-19. Repertoires were generated with immunoSEQ multiplex PCR, while TCRdb's copy carries only in-frame clones and drops some. Here the sample spans about 130,000 clones, about 72% being singletons. Input material: peripheral blood. The receptors shown here come from a woman in her 70s with acute or convalescent COVID-19. CDR3s include the opening cysteine and the closing phenylalanine or tryptophan. D genes are given only for firm matches. Size is stated for part of the rows, as once, few or many counts, or as a class when the clone is expanded.

d_call j_call clone_size v_call cdr3_nt cdr3_aa
TRBD2 TRBJ2-3 - TRBV5-1 TGCGCCAGCAGCTTGGTAGGACTAGTGTCAGATACGCAGTATTTT CASSLVGLVSDTQYF
- TRBJ1-3 - TRBV6-1 TGTGCCAGCAGTGAAAGAGGTGTTGGAAACACCATATATTTT CASSERGVGNTIYF
- TRBJ1-6 - TRBV5-6 TGTGCCAGCAGCTTGGGGGCCTCCTATAATTCACCCCTCCACTTT CASSLGASYNSPLHF
TRBD2 TRBJ2-2 - TRBV6-5 TGTGCCAGCTCGCGCGGACTAGCGAACACCGGGGAGCTGTTTTTT CASSRGLANTGELFF
TRBD2 TRBJ2-7 - TRBV4-1 TGCGCCAGCAGCCACCTAGGCGGAGGGAGGGACCGCTACGAGCAGTACTTC CASSHLGGGRDRYEQYF
TRBD1 TRBJ1-5 - TRBV12-3/TRBV12-4 TGTGCCAGCAGTCTCCGACAGGGTCAGCCCCAGCATTTT CASSLRQGQPQHF
TRBD1 TRBJ1-4 - TRBV19 TGTGCCAGTAAAAGGACAGGGGGGTCGAATGAAAAACTGTTTTTT CASKRTGGSNEKLFF
- TRBJ1-1 few TRBV19 TGTGCCAGTAGTATAGACAGTGGGAACACTGAAGCTTTCTTT CASSIDSGNTEAFF
- TRBJ2-7 - TRBV7-6 TGTGCCAGCAGCTTAGTAGAAGGGGGGGAATACGAGCAGTACTTC CASSLVEGGEYEQYF
- TRBJ2-1 - TRBV9 TGTGCCAGCAGCGTAGATGAGAATCACTCCTACAATGAGCAGTTCTTC CASSVDENHSYNEQFF
- TRBJ2-5 - TRBV5-4 TGTGCCAGCAGCTTGGAAAGCGGACAAGAGACCCAGTACTTC CASSLESGQETQYF
TRBD1 TRBJ2-6 - TRBV5-1 TGCGCCAGCAGTTCGGGACAGGGGGCCTCTGGGGCCAACGTCCTGACTTTC CASSSGQGASGANVLTF
TRBD2 TRBJ2-1 - TRBV19 TGTGCCAGTAGTATGCCGGGACTAGCGGGAGAGGGCTCCTACAATGAGCAGTTCTTC CASSMPGLAGEGSYNEQFF
- TRBJ1-2 - TRBV7-8 TGTGCCAGCAGCGCCGGTCAGGGCCATGGCTACACCTTC CASSAGQGHGYTF
- TRBJ1-1 - TRBV5-5 TGTGCCAGCACCAGGGCGGGGGGCTCAAACACTGAAGCTTTCTTT CASTRAGGSNTEAFF
TRBD1 TRBJ1-4 - TRBV9 TGTGCCAGCAGCACCGGGACAGCTCTGAGGGAAAAACTGTTTTTT CASSTGTALREKLFF
- TRBJ1-2 - TRBV18 TGTGCCAGCTCACCCTCAGATTCCTATGGCTACACCTTC CASSPSDSYGYTF
TRBD2 TRBJ2-2 - TRBV11-2 TGTGCCAGCAGCTTAGTAGCGGGGGTAACCGGGGAGCTGTTTTTT CASSLVAGVTGELFF
- TRBJ1-1 - TRBV5-6 TGTGCCAGCAGCCCGAGTCTGGTGTCTGAAGCTTTCTTT CASSPSLVSEAFF
TRBD1 TRBJ2-5 - TRBV7-9 TGTGCCAGCAGCTTCGGACAGGTAGAGACCCAGTACTTC CASSFGQVETQYF
TRBD1 TRBJ2-3 - TRBV2 TGTGCCAGCAGTGGATATCTGACAGGGGGCAGCGATACGCAGTATTTT CASSGYLTGGSDTQYF
- TRBJ2-3 - TRBV2 TGTGCCAGCAGACTGGCAGGGGTTAGCACAGATACGCAGTATTTT CASRLAGVSTDTQYF
TRBD2 TRBJ2-3 - TRBV19 TGTGCCAGTACCTGGGGAGCAGCGGGAGGGTCAGATACGCAGTATTTT CASTWGAAGGSDTQYF
- TRBJ2-3 few TRBV6-6 TGTGCCAGCAGTTCTCATGCGGGACCGACAGATACGCAGTATTTT CASSSHAGPTDTQYF
TRBD2 TRBJ2-7 many TRBV6-2/TRBV6-3 TGTGCCAGCAGCAAAGCGGGGGCACAAAGCTCCTACGAGCAGTACTTC CASSKAGAQSSYEQYF
- TRBJ2-3 - TRBV5-4 TGTGCCAGCAGCCCTGGTATACAGACCAACACAGATACGCAGTATTTT CASSPGIQTNTDTQYF
- TRBJ1-3 - TRBV6-5 TGTGCCAGCAACCCGGGACTTTTAGGAAACACCATATATTTT CASNPGLLGNTIYF
TRBD1 TRBJ2-3 - TRBV2 TGTGCCACCAGATTTGGACAGGGGACAGATACGCAGTATTTT CATRFGQGTDTQYF